Listed below are T cell receptor beta chains from one sample, sequenced in a study of T cell responses to AZD1222 COVID-19 vaccine. Assay: immunoSEQ multiplex PCR; the TCRdb copy retains only in-frame clones and omits some. The table has a few hundred thousand clones, more than 85% seen once; the top ten hold roughly 0.5%. The sample was peripheral blood, taken on day 0 of AZD1222 vaccination. These receptor sequences come from an adult in good health. The CDR3 runs from the conserved cysteine through the conserved F or W. The order of the fields is CDR3 DNA, CDR3 protein, V gene, clone size, D gene, J gene. The D gene is left open where the match is weak. Clone size appears in some rows only: once, few, many, or a class for an expanded clone.

CDR3nt: TGTGCCAGCAGCTTAGCGTGGCAAGTCAATCAGCCCCAGCATTTT
CDR3aa: CASSLAWQVNQPQHF
v_gene: TRBV7-8
abundance: .
d_gene: .
j_gene: TRBJ1-5

CDR3nt: TGCGCCAGCAGCTCGTCCGGACAGGTCTATGGCTACACCTTC
CDR3aa: CASSSSGQVYGYTF
v_gene: TRBV5-1
abundance: few
d_gene: TRBD1
j_gene: TRBJ1-2

CDR3nt: TGCGCCAGCAGCATTAACGCAGGGAGGGAAGCTTTCTTT
CDR3aa: CASSINAGREAFF
v_gene: TRBV5-1
abundance: once
d_gene: .
j_gene: TRBJ1-1

CDR3nt: TGTGCCAGCAGTTACAGTGCAACTAATGAAAAACTGTTTTTT
CDR3aa: CASSYSATNEKLFF
v_gene: TRBV6-5
abundance: .
d_gene: .
j_gene: TRBJ1-4

CDR3nt: TGTGCCAGCAGCTTAGCGCGGGGACAGGGCGATCAGCCCCAGCATTTT
CDR3aa: CASSLARGQGDQPQHF
v_gene: TRBV7-2
abundance: .
d_gene: TRBD1
j_gene: TRBJ1-5

CDR3nt: TGCAGTGCTAGGTCTACAGAGGTGCAGTACTTC
CDR3aa: CSARSTEVQYF
v_gene: TRBV20-1
abundance: .
d_gene: .
j_gene: TRBJ2-7

CDR3nt: TGTGCCAGCAGCGCGCGCGACCGGTGGACAGGCCAGACGAACTATGGCTACACCTTC
CDR3aa: CASSARDRWTGQTNYGYTF
v_gene: TRBV7-2
abundance: .
d_gene: TRBD1
j_gene: TRBJ1-2

CDR3nt: TGTGCCAGCTCACCGGGAGGGTATAATTCACCCCTCCACTTT
CDR3aa: CASSPGGYNSPLHF
v_gene: TRBV18
abundance: .
d_gene: .
j_gene: TRBJ1-6

CDR3nt: TGTGCCAGCAGCCAAGCTCCCCGAGTCGAGCAGTACTTC
CDR3aa: CASSQAPRVEQYF
v_gene: TRBV3-1/TRBV3-2
abundance: .
d_gene: .
j_gene: TRBJ2-7

CDR3nt: TGTGCCAGCAGAAAACCAAGCGGGAGCCTGTTCTTC
CDR3aa: CASRKPSGSLFF
v_gene: TRBV28
abundance: .
d_gene: TRBD2
j_gene: TRBJ2-1

CDR3nt: TGTGCCAGCAGCGCCCTACAGGGGGGGGAAAAACTGTTTTTT
CDR3aa: CASSALQGGEKLFF
v_gene: TRBV9
abundance: few
d_gene: TRBD1
j_gene: TRBJ1-4

CDR3nt: TGTGCCAGCAACTCGGAGGGGGGGCTACATCAGCCCCAGCATTTT
CDR3aa: CASNSEGGLHQPQHF
v_gene: TRBV7-8
abundance: .
d_gene: .
j_gene: TRBJ1-5

CDR3nt: TGTGCCTGGATGGGACAGGGGGTCTCTGGCTACACCTTC
CDR3aa: CAWMGQGVSGYTF
v_gene: TRBV30
abundance: .
d_gene: TRBD1
j_gene: TRBJ1-2

CDR3nt: TGTGCCAGCAGTTTAGAGCACAGGGGGGGCGATACGCAGTATTTT
CDR3aa: CASSLEHRGGDTQYF
v_gene: TRBV28
abundance: .
d_gene: .
j_gene: TRBJ2-3

CDR3nt: TGTGCCAGCTCTGGCCAGGGGGCGAGTAACATTCAGTACTTC
CDR3aa: CASSGQGASNIQYF
v_gene: TRBV2
abundance: .
d_gene: TRBD1
j_gene: TRBJ2-4

CDR3nt: TGCAGCGCTACAGGGGGGAACACTGAAGCTTTCTTT
CDR3aa: CSATGGNTEAFF
v_gene: TRBV29-1
abundance: .
d_gene: TRBD1
j_gene: TRBJ1-1

CDR3nt: TGTGCCAGCAGTCTCAGACTAGCGGGAGCAGATACGCAGTATTTT
CDR3aa: CASSLRLAGADTQYF
v_gene: TRBV28
abundance: .
d_gene: TRBD2
j_gene: TRBJ2-3

CDR3nt: TGCGCCAGCAGCGGGTCAGCGTCTGGGGCCAACGTCCTGACTTTC
CDR3aa: CASSGSASGANVLTF
v_gene: TRBV4-3
abundance: .
d_gene: .
j_gene: TRBJ2-6

CDR3nt: TGTGCCAGCAGCCAGAGAGTTAGCTCCTACAATGAGCAGTTCTTC
CDR3aa: CASSQRVSSYNEQFF
v_gene: TRBV7-3
abundance: .
d_gene: .
j_gene: TRBJ2-1

CDR3nt: TGTGCCAGCAGTTTCGGGCGGTTCTCCTACGAGCAGTACTTC
CDR3aa: CASSFGRFSYEQYF
v_gene: TRBV28
abundance: .
d_gene: .
j_gene: TRBJ2-7

CDR3nt: TGTGCCAGCAGAGGACAGGGGGCCGTCGGTGGCTACACCTTC
CDR3aa: CASRGQGAVGGYTF
v_gene: TRBV28
abundance: .
d_gene: TRBD1
j_gene: TRBJ1-2

CDR3nt: TGTGCCAGCAGCTTAACCGGCAGTAATGAAAAACTGTTTTTT
CDR3aa: CASSLTGSNEKLFF
v_gene: TRBV7-2
abundance: .
d_gene: .
j_gene: TRBJ1-4

CDR3nt: TGTGCCAGCCATGTAACTAACTATGGCTACACCTTC
CDR3aa: CASHVTNYGYTF
v_gene: TRBV6-5
abundance: .
d_gene: .
j_gene: TRBJ1-2

CDR3nt: TGCGCCAGCAGCTTGGACGGCCGGGGAACTGAAGCTTTCTTT
CDR3aa: CASSLDGRGTEAFF
v_gene: TRBV5-1
abundance: .
d_gene: .
j_gene: TRBJ1-1